This is a list of T cell receptor beta chains from one sample in a study of metastatic and nonmetastatic thyroid tumors. MiXCR was used by TCRdb to re-call the PCR reads. The sample gives about 18,000 clones, roughly 26% of which show up once; 13% is in the top ten. The sample consisted of tumor tissue. The receptors derive from a female donor with papillary thyroid cancer or a benign thyroid nodule (not recorded which). Some clones in this sample may be carry-over from other donors' samples. CDR3s include the opening cysteine and the closing phenylalanine or tryptophan. Each record gives: clone size, D gene, J gene, V gene, CDR3 DNA, CDR3 protein. The D gene is left open where the match is weak. Clone size is shown for a subset of rows, as once, few, many or a class of expanded clone.

clone size: medium-sized
D gene: TRBD2
J gene: TRBJ2-7
V gene: TRBV7-8
CDR3 DNA: TGTGCCAGCAGCTTAGGAGGGACTAGCGGGACTAGAAGCTCCTACGAGCAGTACTTC
CDR3 protein: CASSLGGTSGTRSSYEQYF

clone size: .
D gene: .
J gene: TRBJ1-6
V gene: TRBV6-1
CDR3 DNA: TGTGCCAGCAGTGGGCCCAGGGCGGGACCCTATAATTCACCCCTCCACTTT
CDR3 protein: CASSGPRAGPYNSPLHF

clone size: .
D gene: .
J gene: TRBJ1-6
V gene: TRBV12-3/TRBV12-4
CDR3 DNA: TGTGCCAGCAGTTACAGAATTAATTCACCCCTCCACTTT
CDR3 protein: CASSYRINSPLHF

clone size: many
D gene: .
J gene: TRBJ1-1
V gene: TRBV6-2/TRBV6-3
CDR3 DNA: TGTGCCAGCAGTTACGGGGGAGGGACTGAAGCTTTCTTT
CDR3 protein: CASSYGGGTEAFF

clone size: .
D gene: .
J gene: TRBJ1-4
V gene: TRBV19
CDR3 DNA: TGTGCCAGTAGGGACCGGGACACTTCTTTTAAGGAACTGTTTTTT
CDR3 protein: CASRDRDTSFKELFF

clone size: .
D gene: TRBD1
J gene: TRBJ1-4
V gene: TRBV12-3/TRBV12-4
CDR3 DNA: TGTGCCAGCAGTCCTTCCGACAGGGGGCTGAATGAAAAACTGTTTTTT
CDR3 protein: CASSPSDRGLNEKLFF

clone size: many
D gene: .
J gene: TRBJ1-1
V gene: TRBV20-1
CDR3 DNA: TGCAGTGCTAGATGGACGTCTCCCACTGAAGCTTTCTTT
CDR3 protein: CSARWTSPTEAFF

clone size: .
D gene: .
J gene: TRBJ2-1
V gene: TRBV5-1
CDR3 DNA: TGCGCCAGCAGCTTGGCCCTTGGGGAGTACAATGAGCAGTTCTTC
CDR3 protein: CASSLALGEYNEQFF

clone size: .
D gene: TRBD1
J gene: TRBJ1-2
V gene: TRBV4-3
CDR3 DNA: TGCGCCAGCAGCCATGGACAGGGGAACTATGGCTACACCTTC
CDR3 protein: CASSHGQGNYGYTF

clone size: .
D gene: .
J gene: TRBJ2-7
V gene: TRBV24-1
CDR3 DNA: TGTGCCACCAGTGGGGGAGCTAAAAACGAGCAGTACTTC
CDR3 protein: CATSGGAKNEQYF

clone size: few
D gene: TRBD2
J gene: TRBJ2-7
V gene: TRBV9
CDR3 DNA: TGTGCCAGCAGCCCCGGGACTAGCAGCTACTACGAGCAGTACTTC
CDR3 protein: CASSPGTSSYYEQYF

clone size: many
D gene: TRBD2
J gene: TRBJ2-5
V gene: TRBV28
CDR3 DNA: TGTGCCAGCAGCTCCCCCCTAGCGGGAGGCAGAGAGACCCAGTACTTC
CDR3 protein: CASSSPLAGGRETQYF

clone size: .
D gene: TRBD1
J gene: TRBJ1-1
V gene: TRBV4-1
CDR3 DNA: TGCGCCAGCAGCCAAGAGGGACAGGCGAACACTGAAGCTTTCTTT
CDR3 protein: CASSQEGQANTEAFF

clone size: few
D gene: TRBD1
J gene: TRBJ2-7
V gene: TRBV27
CDR3 DNA: TGTGCCAGCAGTTTATTTATGGACGGGACAGGGATCTCCTACGAGCAGTACTTC
CDR3 protein: CASSLFMDGTGISYEQYF

clone size: .
D gene: .
J gene: TRBJ1-1
V gene: TRBV28
CDR3 DNA: TGTGCCAGCAGTTTATTTTCGGGAGAGAACACTGAAGCTTTCTTT
CDR3 protein: CASSLFSGENTEAFF

clone size: .
D gene: TRBD2
J gene: TRBJ2-6
V gene: TRBV7-3
CDR3 DNA: TGTGCCAGCAGCTTAGGGGAGGGTGGGGCCAACGTCCTGACTTTC
CDR3 protein: CASSLGEGGANVLTF

clone size: .
D gene: .
J gene: TRBJ2-7
V gene: TRBV2
CDR3 DNA: TGTGCCAGCAGGGAAAGTAGCGGATCCTACGAGCAGTACTTC
CDR3 protein: CASRESSGSYEQYF

clone size: .
D gene: TRBD1
J gene: TRBJ2-7
V gene: TRBV15
CDR3 DNA: TGTGCCACCAGCTTTCACAGGGGGAACTACGAGCAGTACTTC
CDR3 protein: CATSFHRGNYEQYF

clone size: .
D gene: .
J gene: TRBJ1-1
V gene: TRBV6-5
CDR3 DNA: TGTGTCAGCAGCCGGGACATCAACACTGAAGCTTCCTTT
CDR3 protein: CVSSRDINTEASF

clone size: medium-sized
D gene: TRBD2
J gene: TRBJ2-3
V gene: TRBV10-1
CDR3 DNA: TGCGCCAGTTGTAGCGGGAGGGGGGCAGATACGCAGTATTTT
CDR3 protein: CASCSGRGADTQYF

clone size: .
D gene: .
J gene: TRBJ1-4
V gene: TRBV2
CDR3 DNA: TGTGCCAGCAGTGAAGCTCCTGGTGAAGTTGAAAAACTGTTTTTT
CDR3 protein: CASSEAPGEVEKLFF

clone size: few
D gene: TRBD2
J gene: TRBJ2-3
V gene: TRBV27
CDR3 DNA: TGTGCCAGCAGTTTAGGGCCCGAGCGGGGCGTAGCGGACACAGATACGCAGTATTTT
CDR3 protein: CASSLGPERGVADTDTQYF

clone size: medium-sized
D gene: .
J gene: TRBJ2-7
V gene: TRBV2
CDR3 DNA: TGTGCCAGCAGGGGTGGTTACGAGCAGTACTTC
CDR3 protein: CASRGGYEQYF

clone size: .
D gene: TRBD2
J gene: TRBJ2-7
V gene: TRBV9
CDR3 DNA: TGTGCCAGCAGCGTTCCTCGGGGACTAGCTGGCGAGCAGTACTTC
CDR3 protein: CASSVPRGLAGEQYF

clone size: once
D gene: .
J gene: TRBJ2-2
V gene: TRBV7-6
CDR3 DNA: TGTGCCAGCAGCCTTAGCGGCACCGGGGAGCTGTTTTTT
CDR3 protein: CASSLSGTGELFF

clone size: .
D gene: TRBD1
J gene: TRBJ1-5
V gene: TRBV10-2
CDR3 DNA: TGCGCCAGCAGTGGGACAGGTCACAATCAGCCCCAGCATTTT
CDR3 protein: CASSGTGHNQPQHF

clone size: few
D gene: .
J gene: TRBJ2-2
V gene: TRBV6-1
CDR3 DNA: TGTGCCAGCAGCAAATTTTCGAACACCGGGGAGCTGTTTTTT
CDR3 protein: CASSKFSNTGELFF

clone size: .
D gene: .
J gene: TRBJ2-3
V gene: TRBV6-5
CDR3 DNA: TGTGCGAGCAGTTACTCGATAGCAGATACGCAGTATTTT
CDR3 protein: CASSYSIADTQYF

clone size: few
D gene: .
J gene: TRBJ2-7
V gene: TRBV12-3/TRBV12-4
CDR3 DNA: TGTGCCAGCAGTTTTAGGTCCTACGAGCAGTACTTC
CDR3 protein: CASSFRSYEQYF

clone size: .
D gene: .
J gene: TRBJ2-3
V gene: TRBV14
CDR3 DNA: TGTGCCAGCAGCCAGGTCCCCTCATGCCCCCGCACAGATACGCAGTATTTT
CDR3 protein: CASSQVPSCPRTDTQYF

clone size: medium-sized
D gene: .
J gene: TRBJ1-1
V gene: TRBV4-1
CDR3 DNA: TGCGCCAGCAGCTTAGGGGCGAAGAACACTGAAGCTTTCTTT
CDR3 protein: CASSLGAKNTEAFF

clone size: .
D gene: TRBD1
J gene: TRBJ1-3
V gene: TRBV5-4
CDR3 DNA: TGTGCCAGCAGCCAAGGGACAGGTGGAAACACCATATATTTT
CDR3 protein: CASSQGTGGNTIYF

clone size: medium-sized
D gene: .
J gene: TRBJ2-2
V gene: TRBV12-5
CDR3 DNA: TGTGCTAGTGGTTTGCAGGGTGGCGGGGAGCTGTTTTTT
CDR3 protein: CASGLQGGGELFF

clone size: .
D gene: .
J gene: TRBJ2-7
V gene: TRBV6-2/TRBV6-3
CDR3 DNA: TGTGCCAGCAAGGACCAGGTCTACGAGCAGTACTTC
CDR3 protein: CASKDQVYEQYF

clone size: .
D gene: TRBD1
J gene: TRBJ1-4
V gene: TRBV5-1
CDR3 DNA: TGCGCCAGCAGCTTAGGGACAGGGGACCGGAATGAAAAACTGTTTTTT
CDR3 protein: CASSLGTGDRNEKLFF

clone size: many
D gene: .
J gene: TRBJ1-5
V gene: TRBV4-2
CDR3 DNA: TGTGCCAGCAGCCAAGAAAGCCCGACAGTCTATAGCAATCAGCCCCAGCATTTT
CDR3 protein: CASSQESPTVYSNQPQHF

clone size: many
D gene: .
J gene: TRBJ1-4
V gene: TRBV18
CDR3 DNA: TGTGCCAGCTCACCCTCGCAGGGATATCGGGTTGAAAAACTGTTTTTT
CDR3 protein: CASSPSQGYRVEKLFF

clone size: .
D gene: .
J gene: TRBJ2-2
V gene: TRBV20-1
CDR3 DNA: TGCAGTGCTAGAGAGTATCGGGGGTTGGCCGGGGAGCTGTTTTTT
CDR3 protein: CSAREYRGLAGELFF

clone size: many
D gene: .
J gene: TRBJ1-2
V gene: TRBV5-4
CDR3 DNA: TGTGCCAGCAGTAAGCCAACTGCTGAAGGCTATGGCTACACCTTC
CDR3 protein: CASSKPTAEGYGYTF

clone size: few
D gene: .
J gene: TRBJ2-7
V gene: TRBV7-8
CDR3 DNA: TGTGCCAGCAGCTCAGTGGGTCGGGGCGCTACCTACGAGCAGTACTTC
CDR3 protein: CASSSVGRGATYEQYF

clone size: .
D gene: .
J gene: TRBJ2-7
V gene: TRBV29-1
CDR3 DNA: TGCAGCGTTGAATTGGGCAGGGGTAGGTACGAGCAGTACTTC
CDR3 protein: CSVELGRGRYEQYF

clone size: few
D gene: .
J gene: TRBJ2-7
V gene: TRBV3-1
CDR3 DNA: TGTGCCAGCGCCCAGGGAATCTACGAGCAGTACTTC
CDR3 protein: CASAQGIYEQYF

clone size: many
D gene: TRBD2
J gene: TRBJ2-3
V gene: TRBV7-6
CDR3 DNA: TGTGCCAGCAGCTTAATAGGACTAGCGGAGAGTACCAGCACAGATACGCAGTATTTT
CDR3 protein: CASSLIGLAESTSTDTQYF

clone size: .
D gene: TRBD1
J gene: TRBJ2-7
V gene: TRBV27
CDR3 DNA: TGTGCCAGCAGTTTCACAGGGGCCCTCATCTACGAGCAGTACTTC
CDR3 protein: CASSFTGALIYEQYF

clone size: few
D gene: TRBD1
J gene: TRBJ1-2
V gene: TRBV10-3
CDR3 DNA: TGTGCCATCAGTGAGTTTTCTAGGGACAGGGGGACCTATGGCTACACCTTC
CDR3 protein: CAISEFSRDRGTYGYTF

clone size: many
D gene: TRBD2
J gene: TRBJ2-6
V gene: TRBV7-9
CDR3 DNA: TGTGCCAGCAGCCCCACAGGGACTACTAGCGGGGGGGCTTTAAACGTCCTGACTTTC
CDR3 protein: CASSPTGTTSGGALNVLTF

clone size: medium-sized
D gene: TRBD1
J gene: TRBJ1-5
V gene: TRBV19
CDR3 DNA: TGTGCCAGTAGTATCCCTTACCCGACAGGGGGAGGTGGTCAGCCCCAGCATTTT
CDR3 protein: CASSIPYPTGGGGQPQHF

clone size: .
D gene: TRBD2
J gene: TRBJ2-1
V gene: TRBV9
CDR3 DNA: TGTGCCAGCAGCCCTGTCCTAGCGGACAATGAGCAGTTCTTC
CDR3 protein: CASSPVLADNEQFF

clone size: few
D gene: .
J gene: TRBJ1-1
V gene: TRBV19
CDR3 DNA: TGTGCCAGTAGTACAGGGCGGGAGGACACTGAAGCTTTCTTT
CDR3 protein: CASSTGREDTEAFF

clone size: .
D gene: .
J gene: TRBJ2-7
V gene: TRBV20-1
CDR3 DNA: TGCAGTGCCAGGGGTATGGTGTCCTACGAGCAGTACTTC
CDR3 protein: CSARGMVSYEQYF

clone size: .
D gene: .
J gene: TRBJ1-4
V gene: TRBV4-1
CDR3 DNA: TGCGCCAGCCGGTGGGGGAATGAAAAACTGTTTTTT
CDR3 protein: CASRWGNEKLFF

clone size: .
D gene: .
J gene: TRBJ2-3
V gene: TRBV20-1
CDR3 DNA: TGCAGTGTAGGTGGGAACACAGATACGCAGTATTTT
CDR3 protein: CSVGGNTDTQYF

clone size: .
D gene: .
J gene: TRBJ1-2
V gene: TRBV6-2/TRBV6-3
CDR3 DNA: TGTGCCAGCAGTTACCACTATGGCTACACCTTC
CDR3 protein: CASSYHYGYTF

clone size: .
D gene: .
J gene: TRBJ2-3
V gene: TRBV19
CDR3 DNA: TGTGCCAGCACGGACGTAACTAGCACAGATACGCAGTATTTT
CDR3 protein: CASTDVTSTDTQYF

clone size: few
D gene: TRBD2
J gene: TRBJ2-1
V gene: TRBV24-1
CDR3 DNA: TGTGCCACCAGTGGCGGCGGGGGGGCCTACAATGAGCAGTTCTTC
CDR3 protein: CATSGGGGAYNEQFF

clone size: few
D gene: .
J gene: TRBJ2-3
V gene: TRBV10-2
CDR3 DNA: TGCGCCAGCAGTGAGGTGGGGGAGGAAGCAGATACGCAGTATTTT
CDR3 protein: CASSEVGEEADTQYF

clone size: .
D gene: TRBD1
J gene: TRBJ1-3
V gene: TRBV2
CDR3 DNA: TGTGCCAGCAGTGAGTGGGGACAGGCCGGATCTGGAAACACCATATATTTT
CDR3 protein: CASSEWGQAGSGNTIYF

clone size: .
D gene: TRBD1
J gene: TRBJ2-3
V gene: TRBV5-1
CDR3 DNA: TGCGCCAGCAGCTTGGGGGTGACAGGGGTGGCAGATACGCAGTATTTT
CDR3 protein: CASSLGVTGVADTQYF

clone size: few
D gene: .
J gene: TRBJ2-1
V gene: TRBV12-3/TRBV12-4
CDR3 DNA: TGTGCCAGCAGTTCGGGATGGCGGGATGAGCAGTTCTTC
CDR3 protein: CASSSGWRDEQFF